This paragraph covers one TCR beta chain sequence. The record originates from a study of blood T cell repertoires in COVID-19. Trimming cost V 3 bases and J 5 bases, with 13 bases left between them. Germline CDR1 reads MNHEY; CDR2 reads SVGEGT. CDR3 size: 14 residues. Using immunoSEQ multiplex PCR, the repertoire was profiled, and TCRdb retains in-frame clones only, with some absent. The profile covers a few hundred thousand clones, with roughly 89% appearing a single time and 6.8% taken by the ten largest. This chain uses TRBV6-2 or TRBV6-3 with TRBJ1-2, with D perhaps matching TRBD1 (6 bases). This TCR was recovered from a woman between 40 and 50 years old who had recovered from COVID-19. The sequenced sample consisted of PBMCs or T cells enriched from blood (not recorded which). Here the CDR3 reads CASSYNRVPYGYTF. The CDR3 DNA reads TGTGCCAGCAGTTATAACAGGGTGCCGTATGGCTACACCTTC.